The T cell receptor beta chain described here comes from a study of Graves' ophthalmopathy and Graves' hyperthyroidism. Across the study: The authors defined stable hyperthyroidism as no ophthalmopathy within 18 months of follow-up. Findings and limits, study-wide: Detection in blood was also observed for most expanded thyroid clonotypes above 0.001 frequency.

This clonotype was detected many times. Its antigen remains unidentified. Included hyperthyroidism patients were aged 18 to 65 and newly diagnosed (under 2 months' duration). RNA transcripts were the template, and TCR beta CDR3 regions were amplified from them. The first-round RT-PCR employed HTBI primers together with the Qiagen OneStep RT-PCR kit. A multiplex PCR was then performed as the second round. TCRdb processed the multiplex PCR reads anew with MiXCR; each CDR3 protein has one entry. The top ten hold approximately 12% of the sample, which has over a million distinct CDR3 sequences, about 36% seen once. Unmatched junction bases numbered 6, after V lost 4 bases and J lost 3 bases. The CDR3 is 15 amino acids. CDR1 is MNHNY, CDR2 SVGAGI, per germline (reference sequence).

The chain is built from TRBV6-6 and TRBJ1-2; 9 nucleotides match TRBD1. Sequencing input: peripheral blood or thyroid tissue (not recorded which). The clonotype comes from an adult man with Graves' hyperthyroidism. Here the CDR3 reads CASSSTGGGYYGYTF. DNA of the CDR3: TGTGCCAGCAGTTCTACAGGGGGCGGCTACTATGGCTACACCTTC.